Listed below are T cell receptor beta chains from one sample, sequenced in a study of T cell clonotyping in hematopoietic cell transplantation. The data were produced by immunoSEQ multiplex PCR, yet TCRdb's version contains in-frame clones alone and is incomplete. The sample carries roughly 6,800 clones, approximately 90% recorded once. Material: PBMCs, obtained 100 days after allogeneic stem cell transplant. All receptors derive from a male patient in his fifties or sixties who had an allogeneic stem cell transplant from a related donor, so the T cells may come from the graft donor. Some clones in this sample may be carry-over from other donors' samples. Both conserved end residues are part of each CDR3. D genes are given only for firm matches. The size field is filled for only some rows; it gives once, few, many or a size class.

abundance	v_gene	d_gene	j_gene	len	CDR3aa	CDR3nt
.	TRBV15	.	TRBJ1-2	14	CATSRDTGSYGYTF	TGTGCCACCAGCAGAGATACAGGGAGCTATGGCTACACCTTC
few	TRBV19	.	TRBJ1-4	15	CASSSWAANNEKLFF	TGTGCCAGTAGTTCGTGGGCAGCTAATAATGAAAAACTGTTTTTT
.	TRBV5-6	.	TRBJ2-7	14	CASSLSLGGYEQYF	TGTGCCAGCAGCTTAAGTCTCGGAGGCTACGAGCAGTACTTC
.	TRBV9	.	TRBJ1-1	15	CASSVGTLLNTEAFF	TGTGCCAGCAGCGTCGGGACGCTACTGAACACTGAAGCTTTCTTT
.	TRBV4-1	.	TRBJ1-1	15	CASSLGTFGLSEAFF	TGCGCCAGCAGCCTCGGGACATTCGGGTTATCTGAAGCTTTCTTT
.	TRBV4-3	.	TRBJ1-2	13	CASSPTGAGGYTF	TGCGCCAGCAGCCCGACTGGAGCGGGTGGCTACACCTTC
.	TRBV2	TRBD1	TRBJ2-7	13	CASRTGVFYEQYF	TGTGCCAGCAGGACAGGGGTTTTCTACGAGCAGTACTTC
.	TRBV20-1	.	TRBJ1-3	11	CSAREASGLYF	TGCAGTGCTAGAGAGGCCAGTGGGTTATATTTT
.	TRBV7-2	.	TRBJ2-7	13	CASSLDQGGEQYF	TGTGCCAGCAGCTTGGATCAGGGGGGCGAGCAGTACTTC
.	TRBV10-3	TRBD1	TRBJ1-2	12	CATGTGDYGYTF	TGTGCCACCGGGACAGGGGATTATGGCTACACCTTC
.	TRBV7-6	TRBD2	TRBJ2-1	17	CASSLSRGGGLYNEQFF	TGTGCCAGCAGCTTATCTAGGGGCGGGGGGTTGTACAATGAGCAGTTCTTC
large	TRBV19	.	TRBJ1-5	13	CASSTGNGQPQHF	TGTGCCAGTAGTACAGGGAATGGGCAGCCCCAGCATTTT
.	TRBV7-3	.	TRBJ1-1	13	CASSFSGRAEAFF	TGTGCCAGCAGCTTCTCGGGAAGGGCGGAAGCTTTCTTT
.	TRBV18	TRBD1	TRBJ1-1	14	CASSPQGEGTEAFF	TGTGCCAGCTCACCCCAGGGGGAAGGGACTGAAGCTTTCTTT
.	TRBV9	TRBD1	TRBJ2-7	15	CASSVSPGQGYEQYF	TGTGCCAGCAGCGTATCACCGGGACAGGGGTACGAGCAGTACTTC
.	TRBV7-2	.	TRBJ1-6	16	CASSLGSGTYNSPLHF	TGTGCCAGCAGCTTAGGGTCCGGGACTTATAATTCACCCCTCCACTTT
.	TRBV6-6	.	TRBJ2-7	14	CASPQDKSSYEQYF	TGTGCCAGCCCCCAGGACAAGAGCTCCTACGAGCAGTACTTC
.	TRBV4-3	.	TRBJ2-3	15	CASSQDNGGGDTQYF	TGCGCCAGCAGCCAAGATAACGGAGGCGGAGATACGCAGTATTTT
.	TRBV25-1	.	TRBJ1-4	13	CASSFRVGEKLFF	TGTGCCAGCAGTTTCAGGGTGGGAGAAAAACTGTTTTTT
once	TRBV30	.	TRBJ1-3	14	CAGTRGASGNTIYF	TGTGCCGGCACCAGGGGAGCCTCTGGAAACACCATATATTTT
.	TRBV19	TRBD1	TRBJ1-5	16	CASSRGTGILNQPQHF	TGTGCCAGTAGTCGCGGGACAGGGATACTCAATCAGCCCCAGCATTTT
.	TRBV7-9	.	TRBJ2-7	14	CASSFEGISYEQYF	TGTGCCAGCAGCTTCGAGGGCATCTCCTACGAGCAGTACTTC
.	TRBV2	.	TRBJ2-5	13	CASSPQRRETQYF	TGTGCCAGCAGTCCCCAGAGAAGGGAGACCCAGTACTTC
.	TRBV14	.	TRBJ1-2	17	CASSKMAAAISNYGYTF	TGTGCCAGCAGCAAAATGGCGGCGGCTATTTCTAACTATGGCTACACCTTC
.	TRBV25-1	.	TRBJ1-1	13	CASSLTEITEAFF	TGTGCCAGCAGCCTTACAGAAATCACTGAAGCTTTCTTT
.	TRBV4-3	.	TRBJ2-7	13	CASSRGASAEQYF	TGCGCCAGCAGCCGAGGAGCGTCAGCCGAGCAGTACTTC
.	TRBV7-2	.	TRBJ1-1	15	CASSLMAGSNTEAFF	TGTGCCAGCAGCTTAATGGCAGGGTCGAACACTGAAGCTTTCTTT
.	TRBV27	.	TRBJ1-2	13	CASTGGENYGYTF	TGTGCCAGTACTGGGGGAGAGAACTATGGCTACACCTTC
.	TRBV30	.	TRBJ2-2	16	CAWSGGAGTFTGELFF	TGTGCCTGGAGTGGAGGGGCAGGGACGTTCACCGGGGAGCTGTTTTTT
once	TRBV30	.	TRBJ1-6	11	CAWGGNSPLHF	TGTGCCTGGGGGGGTAATTCACCCCTCCACTTT
.	TRBV7-8	.	TRBJ2-7	15	CASSLGQGPGYEQYF	TGTGCCAGCAGCTTAGGCCAGGGACCTGGCTACGAGCAGTACTTC
.	TRBV7-8	.	TRBJ2-3	13	CASSGEHTDTQYF	TGTGCCAGCAGCGGGGAGCACACAGATACGCAGTATTTT
few	TRBV30	.	TRBJ1-2	13	CAWHARRVDGYTF	TGTGCCTGGCATGCCCGGAGGGTGGATGGCTACACCTTC
.	TRBV29-1	.	TRBJ2-7	14	CSVERLANSYEQYF	TGCAGCGTTGAAAGGCTAGCGAACTCCTACGAGCAGTACTTC
few	TRBV30	.	TRBJ1-1	15	CAWSVPSPGSPEAFF	TGTGCCTGGAGTGTTCCTTCCCCAGGGAGCCCTGAAGCTTTCTTT
.	TRBV30	TRBD2	TRBJ2-7	15	CAWSFGLAGDYEQYF	TGTGCCTGGAGTTTTGGGCTAGCGGGGGACTACGAGCAGTACTTC
once	TRBV28	.	TRBJ1-5	15	CASRPGRGESQPQHF	TGTGCCAGCAGGCCCGGTCGGGGTGAGTCTCAGCCCCAGCATTTT
once	TRBV30	.	TRBJ2-5	13	CAWSATSKETQYF	TGTGCCTGGAGTGCTACCTCAAAAGAGACCCAGTACTTC
.	TRBV12-5	.	TRBJ2-6	13	CASSASGANVLTF	TGTGCTAGCTCAGCCTCTGGGGCCAACGTCCTGACTTTC
few	TRBV7-9	TRBD1	TRBJ1-5	15	CASSRAPGQNQPQHF	TGTGCCAGCAGCCGGGCCCCGGGACAGAATCAGCCCCAGCATTTT
.	TRBV28	.	TRBJ2-6	19	CASSTRGVSTYSGANVLTF	TGTGCCAGCAGTACCAGGGGGGTATCCACTTACTCTGGGGCCAACGTCCTGACTTTC
.	TRBV7-2	.	TRBJ1-1	11	CASGLEVEAFF	TGTGCCAGCGGCTTGGAAGTTGAAGCTTTCTTT
.	TRBV6-5	TRBD1	TRBJ1-4	14	CASRLLTGDRKLFF	TGTGCCAGCAGATTGCTTACCGGGGACAGAAAACTGTTTTTT
once	TRBV6-5	.	TRBJ1-1	13	CASSLQGNTEAFF	TGTGCCAGCAGCCTACAGGGGAACACTGAAGCTTTCTTT
.	TRBV7-8	.	TRBJ2-3	14	CASSFRDGTDTQYF	TGTGCCAGCAGCTTCCGGGACGGCACAGATACGCAGTATTTT
.	TRBV30	.	TRBJ1-2	12	CAWSVGEYGYTF	TGTGCCTGGAGTGTCGGAGAGTATGGCTACACCTTC
.	TRBV2	TRBD2	TRBJ2-7	14	CASRGTSGRDEQYF	TGTGCCAGCAGGGGGACTAGCGGGAGGGACGAGCAGTACTTC
.	TRBV19	.	TRBJ1-1	14	CASSIFRENTEAFF	TGTGCCAGTAGTATCTTCCGCGAGAACACTGAAGCTTTCTTT